Sequencing of this TCR beta chain was carried out in a study of persistence of HIV-infected CD4 T cells. Cells were stimulated nonspecifically with anti-CD3/anti-CD28 magnetic beads. Responding CD4+ T cells were sorted by upregulation of both CD40 ligand and CD69. This was the immunoSEQ version 4 assay in survey mode. Repertoires were generated with immunoSEQ multiplex PCR, while TCRdb's copy carries only in-frame clones and drops some. Of fewer than 45,000 clones listed, 88% are singletons. Of note for this clone: Its antigen is unidentified.

The receptor's source is an adult woman with HIV who was CMV-seropositive. Here the sequenced sample was CD4+ T cells sorted from PBMCs after approximately 20-hour stimulation, taken from a patient who received antiretroviral therapy.

The DNA of the CDR3 is TGTGCCACCAGCAGAGGCTGGGGCGGGCTCGGCTACACCTTC. Translating gives CATSRGWGGLGYTF. The chain recombines TRBV15 with TRBJ1-2, with D maybe TRBD1 (5 bases). Germline values: CDR1 LNHNV, CDR2 YYDKDF (reference sequence). This CDR3 comprises 14 residues. Trimming stripped 1 base from V and 8 bases from J, with 14 bases between.